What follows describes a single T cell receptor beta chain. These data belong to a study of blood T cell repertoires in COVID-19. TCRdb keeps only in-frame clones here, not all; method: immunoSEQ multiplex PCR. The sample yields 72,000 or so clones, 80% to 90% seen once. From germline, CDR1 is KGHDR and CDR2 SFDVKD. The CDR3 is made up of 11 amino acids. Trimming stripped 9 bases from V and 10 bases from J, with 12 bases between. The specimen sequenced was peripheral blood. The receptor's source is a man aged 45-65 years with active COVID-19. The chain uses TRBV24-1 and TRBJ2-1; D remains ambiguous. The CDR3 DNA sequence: TGTGCCACCTCCCTCGAGAGGGAGCAGTTCTTC. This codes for CATSLEREQFF.